Detailed here is one T cell receptor beta chain. The CDR3 extends over 14 amino acids. CDR1 PRHDT and CDR2 FYEKMQ come from the germline V gene (reference sequence). With 5 bases clipped from V and 7 bases from J, the junction kept 7 bases outside the gene matches. This sample is part of a study of cytomegalovirus exposure and HLA in healthy donors. 13 Jbeta primers and 60 Vbeta primers were used for the PCR. Method: immunoSEQ multiplex PCR; TCRdb's copy keeps in-frame clones and lacks some. The sample lists a few hundred thousand clones; around 81% were seen once. The sample consisted of PBMCs. The sequence came from a woman aged 50 to 60 in good health and CMV-seropositive. The chain combines TRBV13 with TRBJ2-7; 11 positions match TRBD2. This chain's CDR3 is CASSPARLAGEQYF. The CDR3 DNA reads as TGTGCCAGCAGCCCCGCCAGACTAGCGGGGGAGCAGTACTTC.